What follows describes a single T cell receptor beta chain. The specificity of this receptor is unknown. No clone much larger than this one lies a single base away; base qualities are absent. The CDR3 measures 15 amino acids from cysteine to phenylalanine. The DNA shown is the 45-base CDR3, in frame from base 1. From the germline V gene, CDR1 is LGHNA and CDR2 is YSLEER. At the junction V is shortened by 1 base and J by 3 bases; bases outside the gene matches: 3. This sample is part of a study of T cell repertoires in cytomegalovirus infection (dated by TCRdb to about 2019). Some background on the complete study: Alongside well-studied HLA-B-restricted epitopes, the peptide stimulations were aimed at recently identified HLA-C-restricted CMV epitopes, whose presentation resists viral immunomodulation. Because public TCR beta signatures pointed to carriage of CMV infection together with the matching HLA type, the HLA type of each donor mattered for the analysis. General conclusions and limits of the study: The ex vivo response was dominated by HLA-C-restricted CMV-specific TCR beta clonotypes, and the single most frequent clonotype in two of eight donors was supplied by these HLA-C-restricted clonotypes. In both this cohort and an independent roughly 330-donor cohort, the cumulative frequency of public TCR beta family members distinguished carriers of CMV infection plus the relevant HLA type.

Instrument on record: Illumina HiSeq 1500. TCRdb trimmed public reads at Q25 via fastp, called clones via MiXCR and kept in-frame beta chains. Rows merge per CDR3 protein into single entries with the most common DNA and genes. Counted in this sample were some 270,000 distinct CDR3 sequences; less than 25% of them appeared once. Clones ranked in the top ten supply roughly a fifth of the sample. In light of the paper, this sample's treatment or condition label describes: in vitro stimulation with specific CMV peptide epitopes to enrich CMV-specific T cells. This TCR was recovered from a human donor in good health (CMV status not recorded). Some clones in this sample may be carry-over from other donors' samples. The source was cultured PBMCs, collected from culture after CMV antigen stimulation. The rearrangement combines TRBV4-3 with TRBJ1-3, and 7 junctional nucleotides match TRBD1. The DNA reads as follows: TGCGCCAGCAGCCAAGCCCGGACAGGTGGAAACACCATATATTTT. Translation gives CASSQARTGGNTIYF.